This TCR beta chain was sequenced in a study of identical twins. Findings of the study overall: Within twin pairs, the out-of-frame alpha sequences they shared showed excess low generation probability.

The CDR3 sequence is 14 residues long. The germline V and J ends were trimmed by 6 bases and 2 bases, with 14 bases remaining between them. Germline CDR1 and CDR2: SNHLY and FYNNEI. In TCRdb, the 5' RACE reads were re-called with MiXCR into one record per CDR3 protein. The sample shows roughly 770,000 distinct CDR3 sequences, roughly 18% of them seen only once. As for this clonotype: What it binds is not known.

These data also featured in a second study, about T cells expressing NK-cell markers. That study adds: For four donors, these clonotypes were likewise the leading ones in the CD3+CD56-NKG2C+ fraction.

The clonotype comes from a woman aged 18-29 years in good health. Sequenced material: PBMCs. The genes are TRBV2 and TRBJ2-7, with D perhaps given as TRBD1 or TRBD2 (5 bases each). CDR3 in amino acids: CASRLQGATYEQYF. The CDR3 DNA sequence: TGTGCCAGCAGGCTTCAGGGAGCAACCTACGAGCAGTACTTC. The full variable domain, in which reference TRBV2 and TRBJ2-7 provide the parts outside the CDR3, is EPEVTQTPSHQVTQMGQEVILRCVPISNHLYFYWYRQILGQKVEFLVSFYNNEISEKSEIFDDQFSVERPDGSNFTLKIRSTKLEDSAMYFCASRLQGATYEQYFGPGTRLTVT.